The entry below describes one TCR beta chain. Antigen specificity is unknown. Trimming took 3 bases from V and 8 from J; bases not matched to a gene: 3. From germline, CDR1 is MNHEY and CDR2 SMNVEV (reference sequence). This CDR3 contains 14 residues. The data were taken from a study of T cell responses to AZD1222 COVID-19 vaccine. Findings and caveats of the study: Donors were chiefly white British, with a greater number of females, and clonal diversity was perhaps underestimated. Of the AZD1222 recipients, only 5 to 7 were seropositive at baseline. After two AZD1222 doses, spike-specific TCR breadth and depth rose versus day 0. Nearly half of spike-specific TCRs reportedly target variant regions that are unmutated in the B.1.351 and B.1.1.7 variants.

Measured with immunoSEQ multiplex PCR; TCRdb has only the in-frame clones, and not every one. The table shows 100,000 to 150,000 clones, with 88% occurring only once. This material consisted of peripheral blood, taken on day 0 of MenACWY control vaccination. The genes are TRBV27 and TRBJ1-6; 8 bases fit TRBD1. The receptor comes from an adult in good health. CDR3 region: CASSFGTGHSPLHF. The CDR3 coding sequence is TGTGCCAGCAGTTTTGGGACAGGCCATTCACCCCTCCACTTT.